The clone carrying this T cell receptor beta chain has just a few counts. Antigen unknown. This record belongs to a study of beta chain features in type 1 diabetes. Looking at the study overall: Cell yields, gender and age were similar in healthy donors and patients. Study-level results: Reduced insertions and increased deletions marked VDJ junctions in type 1 diabetes patients. Moderately but significantly shorter TCRB CDR3s were found in Type 1 diabetes patients in all four CD4+ subsets. Healthy donors had naive, central memory and Treg TCRB repertoires that appeared less similar than those seen among patients.

The sequenced template was cDNA made from the entire isolated RNA. Profiled with immunoSEQ multiplex PCR; TCRdb holds only in-frame clones, not every one. Found here are 400,000 or so clones, around 10% of them singletons; the top ten hold 0.6%. CDR1 MGHDK and CDR2 SYGVNS come from the germline V gene. The CDR3 has 15 amino acids. V gave up 1 base and J gave up 0 bases, with 9 bases separating them. This chain uses TRBV25-1 with TRBJ1-1, with D unclear. Sample: central memory CD4+ T cells from blood. The clonotype comes from a man younger than 40 with type 1 diabetes. The CDR3 is CASSELGSLNTEAFF. The CDR3 coding sequence is TGTGCCAGCAGTGAATTAGGCTCCCTGAACACTGAAGCTTTCTTT.